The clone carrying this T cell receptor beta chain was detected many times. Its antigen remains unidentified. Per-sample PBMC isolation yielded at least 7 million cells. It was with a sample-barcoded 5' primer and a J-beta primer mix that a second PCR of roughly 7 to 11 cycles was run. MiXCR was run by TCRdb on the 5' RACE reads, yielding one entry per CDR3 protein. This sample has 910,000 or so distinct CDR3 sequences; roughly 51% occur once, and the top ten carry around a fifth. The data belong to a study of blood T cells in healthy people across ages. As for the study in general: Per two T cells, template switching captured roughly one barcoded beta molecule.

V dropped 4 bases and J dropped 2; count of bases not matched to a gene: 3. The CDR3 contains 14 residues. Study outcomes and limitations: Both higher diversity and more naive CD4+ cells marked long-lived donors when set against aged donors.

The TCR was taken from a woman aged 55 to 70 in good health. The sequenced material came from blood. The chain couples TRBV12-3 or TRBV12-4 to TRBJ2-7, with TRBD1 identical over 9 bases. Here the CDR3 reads CASSSRQGAYEQYF. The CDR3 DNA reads TGTGCCAGCAGTTCCAGACAGGGGGCCTACGAGCAGTACTTC.